This T cell receptor (beta chain) was captured by sequencing in a study of identical twins. Broader study findings: The analysis was cross-sectional rather than longitudinal within donors.

With V trimmed by 4 bases and J by 7 bases, 6 bases remained unmatched. The CDR3 covers 15 residues. CDR1 SGHRS and CDR2 YFSETQ come from the germline V gene. TCRdb redid the calling of the 5' RACE reads with MiXCR, one entry per CDR3 protein. The sample has 500,000 or so distinct CDR3 sequences; about 20% are singletons. Remarks on this clonotype: Its cognate antigen is unknown.

These sequences were also reported in another study, on T cells expressing NK-cell markers. That publication notes: TCR beta repertoires came from sorted CD3+CD56+NKG2C+, CD3+CD56+NKG2C- and CD3+CD56-NKG2C+ T cells. Alpha-beta TCR T cells were the sole sorting target in several experiments, owing to an anti-gamma-delta TCR antibody. Of the CD8+ T cells in about 6 donors, roughly 1.0-7.0% belonged to dominant NKG2C+ clonotypes.

Sequencing used CD4+ T cells sorted from blood. This receptor was obtained from a woman between 18 and 30 years old in good health. The chain has TRBV5-1 and TRBJ1-6, with TRBD1 matching over 9 bases. CDR3 DNA: TGCGCCAGCAGCCCCGGGACAGGGAGGAATTCACCCCTCCACTTT. The encoded protein is CASSPGTGRNSPLHF. Using reference TRBV5-1 and TRBJ1-6 for the parts outside the CDR3, the full variable domain is KAGVTQTPRYLIKTRGQQVTLSCSPISGHRSVSWYQQTPGQGLQFLFEYFSETQRNKGNFPGRFSGRQFSNSRSEMNVSTLELGDSALYLCASSPGTGRNSPLHFGNGTRLTVT.